This T cell receptor beta chain was captured in a study of cytomegalovirus exposure and HLA in healthy donors. Overall study results and limits: Earlier analysis looked at TCR beta V segments, and most were productive about 87% or about 30% of the time. Cytomegalovirus association was assigned to some 160 TCR beta chains. In a later analysis, most CMV-associated TCR beta chains appeared HLA-restricted. A highly shared variant cluster was judged a likely technical artifact.

The PCR had 60 Vbeta and 13 Jbeta primers. Using immunoSEQ multiplex PCR, the repertoire was profiled, and TCRdb retains in-frame clones only, with some absent. This table lists some 120,000 clones. The germline V gene has CDR1 SEHNR and CDR2 FQNEAQ (reference sequence). With V trimmed by 1 base and J by 4 bases, 5 bases remained unmatched. The CDR3 has 16 amino acids. About this clone itself: The antigen is unknown.

The chain has TRBV7-9 and TRBJ2-1; 9 nucleotides agree with TRBD1. Sequences were obtained from PBMCs. The receptor was derived from a woman aged 55-75 years in good health and CMV-seronegative. As DNA, the CDR3 is TGTGCCAGCAGCTTAGTCCGGGACAGGGTATACAATGAGCAGTTCTTC. Its translation: CASSLVRDRVYNEQFF. Variable domain in full (rest from reference TRBV7-9 and TRBJ2-1): DTGVSQNPRHKITKRGQNVTFRCDPISEHNRLYWYRQTLGQGPEFLTYFQNEAQLEKSRLLSDRFSAERPKGSFSTLEIQRTEQGDSAMYLCASSLVRDRVYNEQFFGPGTRLTVL.